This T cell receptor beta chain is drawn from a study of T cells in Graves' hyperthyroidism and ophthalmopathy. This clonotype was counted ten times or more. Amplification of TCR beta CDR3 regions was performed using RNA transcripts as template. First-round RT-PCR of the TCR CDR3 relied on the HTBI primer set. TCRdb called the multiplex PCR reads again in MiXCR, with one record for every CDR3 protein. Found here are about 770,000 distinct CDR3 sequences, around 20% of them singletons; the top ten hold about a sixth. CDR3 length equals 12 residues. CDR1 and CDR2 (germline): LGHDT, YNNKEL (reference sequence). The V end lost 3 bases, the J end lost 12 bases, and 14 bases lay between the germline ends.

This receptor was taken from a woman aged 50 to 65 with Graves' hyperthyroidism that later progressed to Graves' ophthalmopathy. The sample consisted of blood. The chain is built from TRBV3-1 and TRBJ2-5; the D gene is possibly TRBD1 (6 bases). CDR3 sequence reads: CASSQGAGWEYF. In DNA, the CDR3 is TGTGCCAGCAGCCAGGGGGCCGGATGGGAGTACTTC.